Listed here is a single TCR beta chain. As processed by the authors: Quantification of nucleated cells was approximated via reference gene primer amplification. Repertoires were generated with immunoSEQ multiplex PCR, while TCRdb's copy carries only in-frame clones and drops some. That table gives V, J and clone size, and the DNA gave D and trimming. This sample has roughly 67,000 clones, with roughly 90% found just once. The data are from a study of blood T cell repertoires in COVID-19. Sequencing input: peripheral blood. This receptor was taken from a woman aged 55-75 years with acute or convalescent COVID-19.

The CDR3 nucleotides are TGCGCCAGCAGCTTATTGGGGGGGGACACAGATACGCAGTATTTT. The encoded protein is CASSLLGGDTDTQYF. The chain is built from TRBV5-1 and TRBJ2-3, with TRBD2 matching over 7 bases. The CDR3 sequence is 15 residues long. Germline V gene sequence: CDR1 SGHRS, CDR2 YFSETQ. V trimming: 2 bases; J trimming: 2 bases; junction bases outside the gene matches: 5.